This T cell receptor (beta chain) was sequenced for a study of cytomegalovirus exposure and HLA in healthy donors. Study-wide results and limits: By HLA locus, TCR association rates varied in a later analysis, with DRB1 showing the most and HLA-C the fewest.

Germline CDR1 SEHNR, CDR2 FQNEAQ (reference sequence). The junction had 9 bases not matched to a gene; V was cut back by 5 bases and J by 4 bases. The CDR3 contains 15 residues. Points on this clone: The antigen is unknown.

The primer mix had 60 Vbeta and 13 Jbeta primers. Clones were sequenced by immunoSEQ multiplex PCR, and TCRdb holds only the in-frame ones, with some missing. The table records 150,000 to 200,000 clones, approximately 81% of them present only once. The V gene is TRBV7-9, the J gene TRBJ1-2; TRBD1 matches at 8 bases. Sequencing used PBMCs. The origin of this receptor is a woman aged 25 to 39 in good health and CMV-seropositive. For the CDR3, the DNA is TGTGCCAGCAGCCTTCCCACGACAGGGGCCTATGGCTACACCTTC. Translated, it gives CASSLPTTGAYGYTF.